Listed below are T cell receptor beta chains from one sample, sequenced in a study of spatial heterogeneity in lung cancer. TCRdb reanalysed the 5' RACE reads using MiXCR and keeps one entry per CDR3 protein. The sample shows under 4,500 distinct CDR3 sequences, 5.5% to 6.5% of them seen only once. The material sequenced was lung tumor tissue, taken at surgery. The receptor source for this set is a female donor with early-stage non-small cell lung cancer. CDR3s include the opening cysteine and the closing phenylalanine or tryptophan. D genes are given only for firm matches. A row's size may be missing; if present it is once, few, many or a size class.

d_gene	abundance	j_gene	v_gene	CDR3nt	CDR3aa
.	medium-sized	TRBJ1-3	TRBV28	TGTGCCAGCTATGGTCAGGGAAACACCATATATTTT	CASYGQGNTIYF
.	few	TRBJ1-1	TRBV4-1	TGCGCCAGCAGCCATCCAATACTGAACACTGAAGCTTTCTTT	CASSHPILNTEAFF
TRBD2	.	TRBJ2-5	TRBV20-1	TGCAGTGCCCCTTCGGGGTCGGGGGGGACCCAGTACTTC	CSAPSGSGGTQYF
TRBD2	.	TRBJ2-3	TRBV27	TGTGCCAGCAGTCGCGGACTAGCGGGAGCGGGGCTGTGGGGTGTTACGCAGTATTTT	CASSRGLAGAGLWGVTQYF
.	large	TRBJ2-5	TRBV12-3/TRBV12-4	TGTGCCAGCACTTTGAGGGGACACCAAGAGACCCAGTACTTC	CASTLRGHQETQYF
.	medium-sized	TRBJ2-3	TRBV10-2	TGCGCCAGCAGTGCGGAGCGGAGCACAGATACGCAGTATTTT	CASSAERSTDTQYF
.	many	TRBJ2-1	TRBV27	TGTGCCAGCACTGGGTATGGACCCTCCTACAATGAGCAGTTCTTC	CASTGYGPSYNEQFF
TRBD1	few	TRBJ1-1	TRBV12-3/TRBV12-4	TGTGCCAGCAGTCGGACAGGGGACACTGAAGCTTTCTTT	CASSRTGDTEAFF
TRBD2	medium-sized	TRBJ2-1	TRBV7-9	TGTGCCAGCTTCCCGGGACTAGTGAATGAGCAGTTCTTC	CASFPGLVNEQFF
TRBD2	medium-sized	TRBJ2-3	TRBV12-3/TRBV12-4	TGTGCCAGCAGTACGCCGACTAGCGTAGTAGATACGCAGTATTTT	CASSTPTSVVDTQYF
TRBD2	medium-sized	TRBJ2-5	TRBV5-1	TGCGCCAGCAGCTTGGCCAGCGGGGGAGAGACCCAGTACTTC	CASSLASGGETQYF
.	medium-sized	TRBJ2-1	TRBV7-2	TGTGCCAGCAGCCCATTCAGGGGCGATGAGCAGTTCTTC	CASSPFRGDEQFF
.	medium-sized	TRBJ2-2	TRBV28	TGTGCCAGCAGCACGGGAACTCCTAAACCAAAAGGGGAGCTGTTTTTT	CASSTGTPKPKGELFF
.	many	TRBJ1-1	TRBV4-1	TGCGCCAGCAGCCAAGGGGGGGGTGCTCCTGAAGCTTTCTTT	CASSQGGGAPEAFF
.	many	TRBJ1-2	TRBV7-3	TGTGCCAGCAGCCCATACCGAGGCTATGGCTACACCTTC	CASSPYRGYGYTF
TRBD1	medium-sized	TRBJ2-6	TRBV10-3	TGTGCCATCAGTCCCGGGACAGGGGGTCCCTCTGGGGCCAACGTCCTGACTTTC	CAISPGTGGPSGANVLTF
.	many	TRBJ2-7	TRBV6-5	TGTGCCACACAAACCGACAGCAATCACGACGAGCAGTACTTC	CATQTDSNHDEQYF
TRBD1	medium-sized	TRBJ1-5	TRBV10-2	TGCGCCAGCAGTATGGACAGGGATTATAGCAATCAGCCCCAGCATTTT	CASSMDRDYSNQPQHF
TRBD1	medium-sized	TRBJ1-1	TRBV30	TGTGCCTGGAGTGGACAGGGCGGCACTGAAGCTTTCTTT	CAWSGQGGTEAFF
TRBD1	medium-sized	TRBJ2-1	TRBV24-1	TGTGCCACGGGGGGACAGGGGTACAATGAGCAGTTCTTC	CATGGQGYNEQFF
.	medium-sized	TRBJ2-1	TRBV20-1	TGCAGTGCTAGCCCGAACACGGCTGAGCAGTTCTTC	CSASPNTAEQFF
TRBD2	medium-sized	TRBJ2-7	TRBV7-9	TGTGCCAGCAGCTTAGCTCTAGCGGAGGACTACGAGCAGTACTTC	CASSLALAEDYEQYF
.	medium-sized	TRBJ2-2	TRBV7-9	TGTGCCAGCAGCTTCCCGTTGGGGAACGCCGGGGAGCTGTTTTTT	CASSFPLGNAGELFF
.	medium-sized	TRBJ2-5	TRBV2	TGTGCCAGCATCACAGGGGCGGGATCAGAGACCCAGTACTTC	CASITGAGSETQYF
.	medium-sized	TRBJ2-1	TRBV27	TGTGCCAGCAGTTTGAGCTCCTACAATGAGCAGTTCTTC	CASSLSSYNEQFF
TRBD1	medium-sized	TRBJ2-1	TRBV19	TGTGCCAGTAGTCCTCGTTCGACAGGGGGTAATGAGCAGTTCTTC	CASSPRSTGGNEQFF
TRBD1	medium-sized	TRBJ2-7	TRBV11-2	TGTGCCAGCAGCCCGGACAGGGCCTACGAGCAGTACTTC	CASSPDRAYEQYF
.	medium-sized	TRBJ2-2	TRBV29-1	TGCAGCGTTCAAAAGGGGGGCTCGAACACCGGGGAGCTGTTTTTT	CSVQKGGSNTGELFF